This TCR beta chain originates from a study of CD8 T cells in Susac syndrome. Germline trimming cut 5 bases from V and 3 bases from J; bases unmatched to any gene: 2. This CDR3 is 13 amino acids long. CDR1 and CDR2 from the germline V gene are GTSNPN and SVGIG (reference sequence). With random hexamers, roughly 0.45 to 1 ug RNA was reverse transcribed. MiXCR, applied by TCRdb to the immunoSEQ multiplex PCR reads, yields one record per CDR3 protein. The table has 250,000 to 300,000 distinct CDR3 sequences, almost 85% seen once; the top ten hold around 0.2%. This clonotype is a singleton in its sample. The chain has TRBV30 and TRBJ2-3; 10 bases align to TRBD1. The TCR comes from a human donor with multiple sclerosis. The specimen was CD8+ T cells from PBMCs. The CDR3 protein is CAWDRGQTDTQYF. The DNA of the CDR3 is TGTGCCTGGGACAGGGGGCAGACAGATACGCAGTATTTT.